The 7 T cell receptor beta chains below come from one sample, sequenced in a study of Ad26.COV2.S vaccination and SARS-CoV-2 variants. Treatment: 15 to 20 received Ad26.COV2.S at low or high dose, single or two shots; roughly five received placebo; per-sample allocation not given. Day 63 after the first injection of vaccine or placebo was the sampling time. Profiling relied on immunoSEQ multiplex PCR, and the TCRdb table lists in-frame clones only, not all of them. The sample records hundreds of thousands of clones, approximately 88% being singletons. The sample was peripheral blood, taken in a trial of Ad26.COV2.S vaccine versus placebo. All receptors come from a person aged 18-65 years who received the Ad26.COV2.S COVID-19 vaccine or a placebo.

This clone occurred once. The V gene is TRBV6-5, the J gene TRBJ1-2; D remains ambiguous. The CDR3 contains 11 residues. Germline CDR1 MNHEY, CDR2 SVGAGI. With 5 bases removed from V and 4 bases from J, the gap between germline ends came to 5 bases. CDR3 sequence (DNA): TGTGCCAGCAGTCTCCGCTATGGCTACACCTTC. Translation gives CASSLRYGYTF.

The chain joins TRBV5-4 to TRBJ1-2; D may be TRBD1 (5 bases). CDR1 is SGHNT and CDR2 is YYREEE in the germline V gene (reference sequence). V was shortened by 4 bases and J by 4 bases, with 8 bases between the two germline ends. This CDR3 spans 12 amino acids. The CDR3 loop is CASSRDVYGYTF. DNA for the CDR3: TGTGCCAGCAGCCGGGACGTCTATGGCTACACCTTC.

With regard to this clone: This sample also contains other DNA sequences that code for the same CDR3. The CDR3 region is CASSETLNTEAFF. CDR3 coding DNA: TGTGCCAGCAGTGAAACCTTGAACACTGAAGCTTTCTTT. The J gene is TRBJ1-1, the V gene TRBV6-1; D gene ambiguous. V was cut by 2 bases and J by 0 bases, with 4 bases left in between. The CDR3 contains 13 residues. CDR1 is MNHNS and CDR2 is SASEGT in the germline V gene.

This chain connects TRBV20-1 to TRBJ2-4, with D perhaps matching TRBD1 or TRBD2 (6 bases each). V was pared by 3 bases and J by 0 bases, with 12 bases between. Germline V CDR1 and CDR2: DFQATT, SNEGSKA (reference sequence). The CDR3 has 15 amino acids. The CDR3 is CSASRGDLAKNIQYF. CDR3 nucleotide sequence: TGCAGTGCTAGTAGGGGGGATTTAGCCAAAAACATTCAGTACTTC.

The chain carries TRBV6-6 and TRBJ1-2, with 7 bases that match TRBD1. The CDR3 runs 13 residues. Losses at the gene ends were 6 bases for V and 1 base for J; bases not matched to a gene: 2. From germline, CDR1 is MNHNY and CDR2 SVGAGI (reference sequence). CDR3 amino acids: CASSRDSNYGYTF. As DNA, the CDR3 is TGTGCCAGCAGCCGGGACAGTAACTATGGCTACACCTTC.

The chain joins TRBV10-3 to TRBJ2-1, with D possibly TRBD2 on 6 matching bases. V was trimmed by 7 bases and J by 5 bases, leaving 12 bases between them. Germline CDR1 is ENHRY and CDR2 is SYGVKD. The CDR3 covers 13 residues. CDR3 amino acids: CAITSGPDNEQFF. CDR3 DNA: TGTGCCATCACGAGCGGGCCTGACAATGAGCAGTTCTTC.

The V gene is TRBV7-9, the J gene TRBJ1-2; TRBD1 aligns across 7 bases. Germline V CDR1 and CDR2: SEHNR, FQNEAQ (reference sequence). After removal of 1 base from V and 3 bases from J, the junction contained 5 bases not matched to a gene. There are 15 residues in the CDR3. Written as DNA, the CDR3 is TGTGCCAGCAGCTTAGGGCAGGGGGTGGACTATGGCTACACCTTC. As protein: CASSLGQGVDYGYTF.